This T cell receptor (beta chain) was sequenced for a study of T cells in narcolepsy. Study-wide context: Enrolled donors included narcolepsy type 1 or type 2 patients and healthy controls.

Assay: immunoSEQ multiplex PCR; the TCRdb copy retains only in-frame clones and omits some. The repertoire holds around 27,000 clones, with roughly four fifths as singletons. Findings and limits, study-wide: No autoreactive T cell clone sequences appeared in some memory CD4+ repertoires. Same-patient CSF and blood CD4+ T cell clonotypes included HCRT-specific and TRIB2-specific autoreactive ones. Blood of same and different patients, but not healthy controls, reportedly held recurring autoreactive clonotypes.

With regard to this clone: Its specificity is not known.

The receptor was derived from a human donor with narcolepsy. What was sequenced was CD45RA- memory CD4+ T cells from PBMCs.

This chain's CDR3 is CASTYDLGGLTNEQFF. The CDR3 coding sequence is TGTGCCAGCACCTACGACCTCGGGGGGCTCACCAATGAGCAGTTCTTC. The chain joins TRBV28 to TRBJ2-1; TRBD2 is a possible D gene (7 bases). V was shortened by 7 bases and J by 6 bases, with 22 bases between the two germline ends. The CDR3 covers 16 residues. Germline lookup yields CDR1 MDHEN and CDR2 SYDVKM.